A selection of T cell receptor beta chains follows, all from one sample in a study of shared clonotypes between healthy human individuals. The data were produced by immunoSEQ multiplex PCR, yet TCRdb's version contains in-frame clones alone and is incomplete. The sample consists of approximately 720,000 clones, around 72% of them appearing once. What was sequenced was memory CD4+ T cells sorted from blood. These receptors all come from a woman younger than 45 in good health. The conserved cysteine and the conserved F or W are not part of the CDR3 here.

j_call | v_call | cdr3_aa
TRBJ1-5 | TRBV5-4 | ASSNAQRSQH
TRBJ1-1 | TRBV6-5 | ASSYRQGVEAF
TRBJ2-7 | TRBV5-1 | ASSLEGQGFREQY
TRBJ2-7 | TRBV28 | ASTRWDSGRYEQY
TRBJ2-5 | TRBV29-1 | SVRQGQETQY
TRBJ2-3 | TRBV7-8 | ASSTIPGATDTQY
TRBJ2-1 | TRBV27 | ASGLPYHGQF
TRBJ2-7 | TRBV5-1 | ASSLAGDRAYEQY
TRBJ2-1 | TRBV5-6 | ASSLLTHAGYNEQF
TRBJ2-2 | TRBV18 | ASSLDMNTGELF
TRBJ2-3 | TRBV5-1 | ASSFELSTDTQY
TRBJ1-1 | TRBV27 | ASSSQGTGARTEAF
TRBJ2-6 | TRBV6-4 | ASSDSSSGANVLT
TRBJ2-5 | TRBV5-1 | ASSLGRSQETQY
TRBJ2-7 | TRBV11-2 | ASSRQGHYEQY
TRBJ2-3 | TRBV28 | ASSPLAGLPTDTQY
TRBJ2-7 | TRBV28 | ASSPRTGSYSYEQY
TRBJ2-1 | TRBV5-1 | ASSWAGAEMGNEQF
TRBJ2-2 | TRBV28 | ASKRVAGPNTGELF
TRBJ1-2 | TRBV18 | ASSGGPIQNYGYT
TRBJ1-6 | TRBV4-1 | ASSPQQGGSGNSPLH
TRBJ1-4 | TRBV6-5 | ASSRKGTGEKLF
TRBJ2-1 | TRBV6-1 | ASSEALASSEQF
TRBJ2-3 | TRBV6-6 | ASISRVGDTQY
TRBJ2-3 | TRBV5-1 | ASGLGNTPPDTQY
TRBJ2-1 | TRBV7-9 | ASIMPGGQGEQF
TRBJ2-6 | TRBV2 | ASSNRRNSGANVLT
TRBJ1-2 | TRBV28 | ASGTGVLRSYGYT
TRBJ1-2 | TRBV25-1 | ASSAVTGEDSTNYGYT
TRBJ1-5 | TRBV27 | ASSRDSIDSNQPQH
TRBJ2-2 | TRBV19 | ASSTDRVTGELF
TRBJ2-1 | TRBV9 | ASSVAGTSGMGYNEQF
TRBJ2-1 | TRBV30 | AWSQTENSYNEQF
TRBJ2-7 | TRBV27 | ASSLSSWGNSRKGEQY
TRBJ1-5 | TRBV6-1 | ASSVGGKRGPQH
TRBJ2-7 | TRBV25-1 | ASSRQGSLYEQY
TRBJ2-7 | TRBV29-1 | SVGGESSYEQY
TRBJ2-1 | TRBV25-1 | ASRGARSNEQF
TRBJ1-5 | TRBV11-2 | ASSLGPTGFVGQPQH
TRBJ1-2 | TRBV5-1 | ASSLGGAPDGYT
TRBJ2-7 | TRBV7-2 | ASSLATGPYEQY
TRBJ1-5 | TRBV30 | AWSRNIDQPQH
TRBJ2-5 | TRBV19 | ASSSGLAGEGTQY
TRBJ1-6 | TRBV6-5 | ASSLGQGGSPLH
TRBJ2-7 | TRBV11-2 | ASSFRQATYEQY
TRBJ2-5 | TRBV6-5 | ASSLGAGARETQY
TRBJ1-1 | TRBV18 | ASSPTATLETEAF
TRBJ2-7 | TRBV29-1 | SVDQGTYEQY
TRBJ1-2 | TRBV28 | ASSVGSTNYGYT
TRBJ1-2 | TRBV29-1 | SASSGTGGNAGYT
TRBJ2-3 | TRBV14 | ASNTGAGATQY
TRBJ2-7 | TRBV6-6 | ASSYRTGGFYEQY